A single sample gave rise to the 14 T cell receptor beta chains below, sequenced in a study of OX40 agonist ivuxolimab in advanced cancers. Sequencing was performed with immunoSEQ multiplex PCR; in TCRdb, only in-frame clones are kept and a portion is missing. The repertoire has about 80,000 clones, 70% to 90% of them found once; the top ten carry approximately 2%. The source material was CD4+ or CD8+ T cells sorted from blood, sampled in a trial of the OX40 agonist ivuxolimab. The receptors stem from an adult with an advanced solid tumor such as melanoma, head and neck, liver or kidney cancer.

The V and J genes are TRBV4-2 and TRBJ1-1; D is ambiguous. Trimming stripped 5 bases from V and 9 bases from J, with 16 bases between. The CDR3 totals 13 residues. In germline, CDR1 is LGHNA, CDR2 YNFKEQ. In DNA form, the CDR3 reads TGTGCCAGCAGCACTAACGTCCAGAATAAAGCTTTCTTT. Protein: CASSTNVQNKAFF.

The rearrangement links TRBV11-2 to TRBJ2-7, with 9 bases matching TRBD1. Germline V gene lookup returns CDR1 SGHAT and CDR2 FQNNGV. J gave up 11 bases and V 6 bases, and 8 bases lay outside the gene matches. There are 12 residues in the CDR3. The CDR3 protein is CASSRQTGGEYF. Here the CDR3 DNA reads TGTGCCAGCAGTCGACAGACAGGGGGGGAGTACTTC.

For the CDR3, the DNA is TGTGCCAGCACCCTAGGATCCACCGGAGAGACCCAGTACTTC. It specifies CASTLGSTGETQYF. This chain links TRBV28 with TRBJ2-5, with D uncertain. From germline, CDR1 is MDHEN and CDR2 SYDVKM. Trimming shortened V by 7 bases and J by 4 bases, and 16 bases separated the two germline ends. The CDR3 loop spans 14 amino acids.

V is TRBV18 and J is TRBJ2-1, with 8 bases aligning to TRBD2. V was clipped by 4 bases and J by 0 bases; unmatched bases: 5. The CDR3 covers 16 residues. In germline, CDR1 is KGHSH, CDR2 LQKENI. In DNA form, the CDR3 reads TGTGCCAGCTCACGGACTAGCTCTCACTCCTACAATGAGCAGTTCTTC. Translated: CASSRTSSHSYNEQFF.

This chain joins TRBV7-3 and TRBJ2-2, with TRBD1 matching over 8 bases. With V trimmed by 7 bases and J by 7 bases, 11 bases remained unmatched. There are 15 residues in the CDR3. CDR1 is SGHTA, CDR2 FQGTGA, per germline. The CDR3 bases are TGTGCCAGCACCCAGGACGCAGGGGGCGGCGGGGAGCTGTTTTTT. This encodes CASTQDAGGGGELFF. Full variable domain (rest looked up from reference TRBV7-3 and TRBJ2-2): GAGVSQTPSNKVTEKGKYVELRCDPISGHTALYWYRQSLGQGPEFLIYFQGTGAADDSGLPNDRFFAVRPEGSVSTLKIQRTERGDSAVYLCASTQDAGGGGELFFGEGSRLTVL.

The chain is built from TRBV30 and TRBJ2-7; the D is unclear. V lost 4 bases to trimming and J lost 2 bases, with 12 bases between them. Germline V gene sequence: CDR1 GTSNPN, CDR2 SVGIG (reference sequence). CDR3 length: 13 amino acids. CDR3 DNA: TGTGCCTGGAACCGGATAGAAACCTACGAGCAGTACTTC. This translates into CAWNRIETYEQYF.

This chain links TRBV5-1 with TRBJ2-1; 8 nucleotides agree with TRBD2. CDR1 is SGHRS and CDR2 is YFSETQ in the germline V gene. The CDR3 is made up of 14 amino acids. V shed 6 bases, J shed 1 base, and the junction held 3 bases outside the gene matches. The chain's CDR3 is CASTAGGSYNEQFF. DNA for the CDR3: TGCGCCAGCACCGCGGGGGGTTCCTACAATGAGCAGTTCTTC.

The chain links TRBV7-2 to TRBJ1-6; 7 bases line up with TRBD1. The CDR3 is 17 amino acids. V was clipped by 6 bases and J by 0 bases; unmatched bases: 8. Germline lookup yields CDR1 SGHTA and CDR2 FQGNSA. DNA for the CDR3: TGTGCCAGCAGACTCGGGACAGTCAGCTCCTATAATTCACCCCTCCACTTT. It translates to CASRLGTVSSYNSPLHF.

The chain links TRBV27 to TRBJ2-3; 9 nucleotides line up with TRBD2. The CDR3 is made up of 14 amino acids. Germline CDR1 MNHEY, CDR2 SMNVEV (reference sequence). V shed 2 bases and J 3 bases; nucleotides not matched to a gene: 0. The CDR3 is CASSLAGGTDTQYF. The CDR3 DNA reads TGTGCCAGCAGTTTAGCGGGGGGGACAGATACGCAGTATTTT.

The rearrangement joins TRBV5-4 to TRBJ2-7; D remains unclear. The germline V and J ends were trimmed by 4 bases and 2 bases, with 10 bases remaining between them. The CDR3 runs 13 residues. Per the germline V gene, CDR1 is SGHNT and CDR2 is YYREEE (reference sequence). The CDR3 loop is CASSVTGPYEQYF. As DNA, the CDR3 is TGTGCCAGCAGCGTCACCGGACCCTACGAGCAGTACTTC. The whole variable domain, filled in from reference TRBV5-4 and TRBJ2-7, reads ETGVTQSPTHLIKTRGQQVTLRCSSQSGHNTVSWYQQALGQGPQFIFQYYREEENGRGNFPPRFSGLQFPNYSSELNVNALELDDSALYLCASSVTGPYEQYFGPGTRLTVT.

J is TRBJ2-7 and V is TRBV5-5, with 9 bases that match TRBD2. The CDR3 contains 15 residues. V lost 1 base to trimming and J lost 6 bases; unmatched junction nucleotides: 8. Looked up from germline, CDR1 is SGHKS and CDR2 is YYEKEE (reference sequence). This CDR3 reads CASSLWLAGRGEQYF. The CDR3 bases are TGTGCCAGCAGCTTGTGGCTAGCGGGGAGGGGCGAGCAGTACTTC. Combining the CDR3 with reference TRBV5-5 and TRBJ2-7 gives the whole variable domain DAGVTQSPTHLIKTRGQQVTLRCSPISGHKSVSWYQQVLGQGPQFIFQYYEKEERGRGNFPDRFSARQFPNYSSELNVNALLLGDSALYLCASSLWLAGRGEQYFGPGTRLTVT.

The chain has TRBV5-1 and TRBJ1-2; a possible D gene is TRBD1 (5 bases). The CDR3 is made up of 14 amino acids. The germline gives CDR1 SGHRS, CDR2 YFSETQ. Trimming took 4 bases from V and 7 from J, leaving 17 bases between them. Here the CDR3 DNA reads TGCGCCAGCAGCCCTGGGACGACCCTGCCTGGCTACACCTTC. Translated: CASSPGTTLPGYTF.

This chain connects TRBV11-1 to TRBJ2-5, with TRBD2 identical over 7 bases. The CDR3 runs 15 residues. Trimming at V came to 5 bases and at J to 0 bases, leaving 6 bases not matched to a gene. Germline CDR1 SGHAT, CDR2 FQDESV (reference sequence). The CDR3 loop is CASSALGLYQETQYF. The CDR3 DNA reads as TGTGCCAGCAGCGCCCTGGGACTATACCAAGAGACCCAGTACTTC.

The chain combines TRBV5-4 with TRBJ2-1, with D perhaps matching TRBD1 (6 bases). This CDR3 has 14 amino acids. V dropped 2 bases and J dropped 2 bases, with 8 bases sitting between them. CDR1 SGHNT and CDR2 YYREEE come from the germline V gene (reference sequence). CDR3 coding DNA: TGTGCCAGCAGCTTTCGGGACACCTACAATGAGCAGTTCTTC. Its protein product is CASSFRDTYNEQFF.